One and the same sample provided the 32 T cell receptor beta chains below, sequenced in a study of beta chain features in type 1 diabetes. Expressed TCRB transcripts got sequenced, as all isolated RNA was reverse transcribed. Produced via immunoSEQ multiplex PCR; TCRdb's table is partial and in-frame only. The data contain roughly 180,000 clones, about 13% of them singletons. Sequencing was done on a sample of central memory CD4+ T cells from blood. All receptors come from a woman aged 18-35 years in good health.

This rearrangement joins TRBV30 to TRBJ2-5, with 9 nucleotides matching TRBD1. CDR1 is GTSNPN and CDR2 is SVGIG in the germline V gene (reference sequence). After removal of 7 bases from V and 1 base from J, the junction contained 4 bases not matched to a gene. The CDR3 covers 13 residues. The CDR3 region has the DNA TGTGCCTTGGACAGGGGAGCCCAAGAGACCCAGTACTTC. This codes for CALDRGAQETQYF.

This chain joins TRBV20-1 and TRBJ1-1; D may be TRBD1 (5 bases). Trimming stripped 6 bases from V and 8 bases from J, with 10 bases between. The length of the CDR3 is 10 residues. CDR1 DFQATT and CDR2 SNEGSKA come from the germline V gene (reference sequence). The CDR3 here is CSASRQEAFF. The CDR3, as DNA: TGCAGTGCCTCGAGACAGGAAGCTTTCTTT.

V and J are TRBV5-1 and TRBJ2-3, with D perhaps TRBD2 (7 bases). The CDR3 totals 14 residues. Germline lookup yields CDR1 SGHRS and CDR2 YFSETQ. V was clipped by 5 bases and J by 1 base, with 11 bases between them. CDR3 sequence reads: CASRGGPRTDTQYF. DNA for the CDR3: TGCGCCAGCAGGGGGGGGCCCCGCACAGATACGCAGTATTTT.

V usage is TRBV6-5 and J usage is TRBJ2-1; 7 bases fit TRBD2. The CDR3 totals 15 residues. V trimming: 6 bases; J trimming: 8 bases; junction bases outside the gene matches: 13. Per the germline V gene, CDR1 is MNHEY and CDR2 is SVGAGI. This chain's CDR3 is CASRRGTSDRDEQFF. CDR3 DNA sequence: TGTGCCAGCAGGCGAGGAACTAGCGACCGCGATGAGCAGTTCTTC.

In its sample, this clone was seen a few times. The chain joins TRBV15 to TRBJ2-3; 7 nucleotides match TRBD2. Per the germline V gene, CDR1 is LNHNV and CDR2 is YYDKDF (reference sequence). V trimming: 4 bases; J trimming: 5 bases; junction bases outside the gene matches: 12. The CDR3 contains 16 residues. CDR3 DNA: TGTGCCACCAGCAATATTCTAGCGGATGGGAAAGATACGCAGTATTTT. Its translation: CATSNILADGKDTQYF. The variable domain in full, with the rest retrieved from reference TRBV15 and TRBJ2-3, is DAMVIQNPRYQVTQFGKPVTLSCSQTLNHNVMYWYQQKSSQAPKLLFHYYDKDFNNEADTPDNFQSRRPNTSFCFLDIRSPGLGDTAMYLCATSNILADGKDTQYFGPGTRLTVL.

This clone showed up just a few times. The chain recombines TRBV30 with TRBJ2-7, with D possibly being TRBD1 (6 bases). The germline V gene encodes CDR1 GTSNPN and CDR2 SVGIG (reference sequence). The CDR3 is 13 residues long. The V gene lost 5 bases and the J gene lost 0 bases, with 11 bases spanning the gap. The CDR3 DNA follows: TGTGCCTGGCGGACAGTCGGCTCCTACGAGCAGTACTTC. Translating it yields CAWRTVGSYEQYF.

CDR3 in amino acids: CASSRTGYEQYF. The CDR3 DNA follows: TGTGCCAGCAGTAGGACAGGCTACGAGCAGTACTTC. The rearrangement uses TRBV2 and TRBJ2-7; 7 nucleotides match TRBD1. Per germline, CDR1 SNHLY and CDR2 FYNNEI. The CDR3 is 12 residues long. Germline trimming cut 5 bases from V and 3 bases from J; bases unmatched to any gene: 1.

The chain carries TRBV7-2 and TRBJ2-7; D unclear. The CDR3 runs to 15 residues. From germline, CDR1 is SGHTA and CDR2 FQGNSA. Trimming removed 3 bases at V and 0 bases at J, with 12 bases between. The CDR3 is CASSLSSKSSYEQYF. Written as DNA, the CDR3 is TGTGCCAGCAGCTTGAGTAGCAAAAGCTCCTACGAGCAGTACTTC.

As for this clone: This specimen includes other DNA sequences encoding the same CDR3. J is TRBJ1-1 and V is TRBV11-2; D gene ambiguous. V was trimmed by 6 bases and J by 0 bases, leaving 8 bases between them. Germline loops: CDR1 SGHAT, CDR2 FQNNGV. There are 13 residues in the CDR3. The CDR3 sequence: CASSSGLNTEAFF. CDR3 DNA sequence: TGTGCCAGCAGTTCAGGCTTGAACACTGAAGCTTTCTTT.

In this sample, this clone turned up a few times. This sequence joins TRBV11-2 and TRBJ2-5; D not certain. Germline V lookup: CDR1 SGHAT, CDR2 FQNNGV. V lost 6 bases and J 7 bases, leaving 9 bases between the germline ends. This CDR3 region has 11 residues. The CDR3 reads CASRAVGTQYF. The CDR3 DNA reads TGTGCCAGCAGGGCCGTTGGGACCCAGTACTTC.

This clone was counted between two and nine times. This chain links TRBV7-2 with TRBJ2-7; the D gene is possibly TRBD2 (5 bases). This CDR3 contains 13 residues. Per germline, CDR1 SGHTA and CDR2 FQGNSA. The V gene lost 3 bases and the J gene lost 6 bases, with 12 bases spanning the gap. The CDR3 DNA reads as TGTGCCAGCAGCTTCGACTATAGGGTCGAGCAGTACTTC. Its protein product is CASSFDYRVEQYF.

CDR3 protein: CASSLRTGSSYNEQFF. The CDR3, as DNA: TGTGCCAGCAGTTTGAGGACAGGGAGCTCCTACAATGAGCAGTTCTTC. The gene calls are TRBV27 and TRBJ2-1; 8 bases align to TRBD1. The CDR3 totals 16 residues. Trimming cost V 3 bases and J 0 bases; bases outside gene matches: 4. Germline V lookup: CDR1 MNHEY, CDR2 SMNVEV (reference sequence).

V and J are TRBV7-2 and TRBJ1-1; D gene ambiguous. The germline CDR1 and CDR2 sequences are SGHTA and FQGNSA. V lost 5 bases, J lost 2 bases, and 12 bases lay in between. This CDR3 is built from 14 residues. The CDR3 DNA reads TGTGCCAGCAGCCCAGGAGGGTCTAACACTGAAGCTTTCTTT. This gives the protein CASSPGGSNTEAFF.

The CDR3 reads CASTPGGANVLTF. DNA of the CDR3: TGTGCCAGCACCCCAGGTGGGGCCAACGTCCTGACTTTC. This chain joins TRBV28 and TRBJ2-6; D unresolved. The CDR3 loop spans 13 amino acids. Per the germline V gene, CDR1 is MDHEN and CDR2 is SYDVKM. The ends were cut back, 7 bases at V and 3 bases at J, with 7 bases in the middle.

V usage is TRBV15 and J usage is TRBJ2-5; D is perhaps TRBD1 (5 bases). V gave up 0 bases and J gave up 5 bases, with 13 bases separating them. The CDR3 has 15 residues. The V gene's germline CDR1 is LNHNV and CDR2 YYDKDF (reference sequence). CDR3 region: CATSRDQGNMETQYF. Here the CDR3 DNA reads TGTGCCACCAGCAGAGATCAGGGCAATATGGAGACCCAGTACTTC.

This clone was counted between two and nine times. This chain uses TRBV7-8 with TRBJ1-1, with 8 bases that match TRBD1. The germline V gene encodes CDR1 SGHVS and CDR2 FQNEAQ. Unmatched junction bases numbered 9, after V lost 3 bases and J lost 6 bases. There are 15 residues in the CDR3. The CDR3 spells CASSFSQSDRAEAFF. CDR3 nucleotides: TGTGCCAGCAGCTTCTCCCAGTCGGACAGGGCTGAAGCTTTCTTT. The full variable domain, in which reference TRBV7-8 and TRBJ1-1 provide the parts outside the CDR3, is GAGVSQSPRYKVAKRGQDVALRCDPISGHVSLFWYQQALGQGPEFLTYFQNEAQLDKSGLPSDRFFAERPEGSVSTLKIQRTQQEDSAVYLCASSFSQSDRAEAFFGQGTRLTVV.

A few counts support this clone. The rearrangement joins TRBV30 to TRBJ2-5; 7 bases are shared with TRBD2. This CDR3 has 12 amino acids. Germline V gene lookup returns CDR1 GTSNPN and CDR2 SVGIG (reference sequence). After removal of 4 bases from V and 2 bases from J, the junction contained 1 base not matched to a gene. CDR3 DNA: TGTGCCTGGATGGGGGGGCAAGAGACCCAGTACTTC. It yields the protein CAWMGGQETQYF.

V and J are TRBV5-1 and TRBJ1-4; 8 bases align to TRBD1. This CDR3 has 14 residues. Unmatched junction bases numbered 5, after V lost 5 bases and J lost 5 bases. The germline V gene encodes CDR1 SGHRS and CDR2 YFSETQ. This CDR3 is CASRRGQGNEKLFF. The CDR3 DNA reads TGCGCCAGCAGGCGAGGACAGGGAAATGAAAAACTGTTTTTT. The complete variable domain, with remaining parts taken from reference TRBV5-1 and TRBJ1-4, reads KAGVTQTPRYLIKTRGQQVTLSCSPISGHRSVSWYQQTPGQGLQFLFEYFSETQRNKGNFPGRFSGRQFSNSRSEMNVSTLELGDSALYLCASRRGQGNEKLFFGSGTQLSVL.

The gene calls are TRBV7-2 and TRBJ2-1, with TRBD2 matching over 7 bases. The CDR3 sequence is 15 residues long. V shed 1 base and J 8 bases; nucleotides not matched to a gene: 8. CDR1 SGHTA and CDR2 FQGNSA come from the germline V gene. The CDR3 DNA is TGTGCCAGCAGCTTAGGGCGGGAGACGAGCCATGAGCAGTTCTTC. Its translation: CASSLGRETSHEQFF.

This clone showed up just a few times. J is TRBJ2-5 and V is TRBV30, with 11 bases aligning to TRBD1. Looked up from germline, CDR1 is GTSNPN and CDR2 is SVGIG (reference sequence). This CDR3 has 14 amino acids. V lost 7 bases and J lost 4; bases outside the gene matches: 8. This CDR3 is CASKLGTGGETQYF. The CDR3 bases are TGTGCCTCCAAGCTGGGGACAGGGGGAGAGACCCAGTACTTC. The variable domain in full, with the rest retrieved from reference TRBV30 and TRBJ2-5, is SQTIHQWPATLVQPVGSPLSLECTVEGTSNPNLYWYRQAAGRGLQLLFYSVGIGQISSEVPQNLSASRPQDRQFILSSKKLLLSDSGFYLCASKLGTGGETQYFGPGTRLLVL.

A few counts support this clone. The V gene is TRBV7-2, the J gene TRBJ1-3, with D unclear. The CDR3 loop spans 15 amino acids. Deletions cut 1 base from V and 0 bases from J, with 7 bases between. Germline lookup yields CDR1 SGHTA and CDR2 FQGNSA. Here the CDR3 DNA reads TGTGCCAGCAGCTTAGAATCGTACTCTGGAAACACCATATATTTT. Protein: CASSLESYSGNTIYF.

This clone showed up just a few times. The chain joins TRBV28 to TRBJ2-7, with D unclear. The CDR3 covers 12 residues. Trimming cost V 5 bases and J 3 bases, with 8 bases left between them. The V gene's germline CDR1 is MDHEN and CDR2 SYDVKM. CDR3 bases: TGTGCCAGCAGTCAGCAGGTCTACGAGCAGTACTTC. It is translated as CASSQQVYEQYF.

The rearrangement joins TRBV5-6 to TRBJ2-1; D is perhaps TRBD2 (6 bases). CDR3 length equals 14 residues. The germline CDR1 and CDR2 sequences are SGHDT and YYEEEE. V was trimmed by 2 bases and J by 8 bases, leaving 14 bases between them. In nucleotides, the CDR3 is TGTGCCAGCAGCTTCGGGGACTTCGAGGATGAGCAGTTCTTC. This codes for CASSFGDFEDEQFF. Looking up the rest from reference TRBV5-6 and TRBJ2-1 gives the full variable domain: DAGVTQSPTHLIKTRGQQVTLRCSPKSGHDTVSWYQQALGQGPQFIFQYYEEEERQRGNFPDRFSGHQFPNYSSELNVNALLLGDSALYLCASSFGDFEDEQFFGPGTRLTVL.

The genes are TRBV6-5 and TRBJ2-1; a possible D gene is TRBD2 (6 bases). Germline V CDR1 and CDR2: MNHEY, SVGAGI. V was cut by 4 bases and J by 12 bases, with 13 bases left in between. The CDR3 totals 12 residues. The CDR3 coding sequence is TGTGCCAGCAGTTTAGTGGGAGGTGGGCAGTTCTTC. This gives the protein CASSLVGGGQFF.

This clone has just a few counts. The chain recombines TRBV30 with TRBJ1-1; D is perhaps TRBD1 (5 bases). The V and J ends lost 2 bases and 0 bases respectively, with 16 bases between them. The CDR3 spans 16 residues. From germline, CDR1 is GTSNPN and CDR2 SVGIG (reference sequence). This CDR3 reads CAWSPFSSRVNTEAFF. CDR3 DNA sequence: TGTGCCTGGAGTCCCTTTAGCTCCAGGGTGAACACTGAAGCTTTCTTT.

The chain employs TRBV4-2 and TRBJ1-5, with TRBD1 matching 7 bases. Trimming took 4 bases from V and 3 from J; bases not matched to a gene: 15. Germline values: CDR1 LGHNA, CDR2 YNFKEQ. The CDR3 contains 18 residues. The CDR3 reads CASSPALSSGQNNQPQHF. The CDR3 region has the DNA TGTGCCAGCAGCCCGGCGCTTAGTTCGGGACAGAACAATCAGCCCCAGCATTTT.

The rearrangement uses TRBV11-2 and TRBJ2-2, with TRBD2 as a possible D gene (7 bases). The germline V and J ends were trimmed by 7 bases and 5 bases, with 17 bases remaining between them. The V gene's germline CDR1 is SGHAT and CDR2 FQNNGV. This CDR3 has 15 residues. CDR3 in amino acids: CASTLWGRETGELFF. The CDR3 bases are TGTGCCAGCACCCTGTGGGGGCGGGAGACCGGGGAGCTGTTTTTT. The full variable domain, rest sourced from reference TRBV11-2 and TRBJ2-2, is EAGVAQSPRYKIIEKRQSVAFWCNPISGHATLYWYQQILGQGPKLLIQFQNNGVVDDSQLPKDRFSAERLKGVDSTLKIQPAKLEDSAVYLCASTLWGRETGELFFGEGSRLTVL.

There are a few counts of this clone. The chain uses TRBV2 and TRBJ2-6, with D possibly TRBD1 on 6 matching bases. This CDR3 spans 16 amino acids. V lost 8 bases, J lost 0 bases, and 14 bases lay in between. Germline V gene data show CDR1 as SNHLY and CDR2 as FYNNEI. This CDR3 reads CASQRARGSGANVLTF. The CDR3 nucleotides are TGTGCCAGCCAAAGGGCCAGGGGCTCTGGGGCCAACGTCCTGACTTTC.

The genes are TRBV21-1 and TRBJ1-5; TRBD1 reflects the table's D call only, with no check against the DNA. TRBV21-1 is designated a pseudogene. This CDR3 contains 16 residues. The CDR3 loop reads CASRGQGALSNQPQHF. The DNA for the CDR3 is TGTGCCAGCAGGGGACAGGGGGCGCTGAGCAATCAGCCCCAGCATTTT.

This clone was seen more than once but under ten times. V and J are TRBV4-1 and TRBJ1-5; D unclear. The CDR3 has 14 residues. Trimming left V 1 base short and J 4 bases short, with 8 bases between. CDR1 and CDR2 (germline): MGHRA, YSYEKL. As DNA, the CDR3 is TGCGCCAGCAGCCAAGGGGCACGAAATCAGCCCCAGCATTTT. This gives the protein CASSQGARNQPQHF.

The chain links TRBV5-6 to TRBJ1-2; tentatively, D is TRBD1 (6 bases). Per germline, CDR1 SGHDT and CDR2 YYEEEE. V lost 0 bases, J lost 5 bases, and 8 bases lay in between. The CDR3 contains 13 residues. The CDR3 spells CASSLVQGYGYTF. The CDR3, as DNA: TGTGCCAGCAGCTTGGTTCAGGGGTATGGCTACACCTTC.

This clone was seen a handful of times. The gene calls are TRBV4-3 and TRBJ1-4; D uncertain. There are 17 residues in the CDR3. The germline CDR1 and CDR2 sequences are LGHNA and YSLEER. With 0 bases removed from V and 3 bases from J, the gap between germline ends came to 14 bases. The CDR3 nucleotides read TGCGCCAGCAGCCAAGACCTTCTGAGGGCCTCTAATGAAAAACTGTTTTTT. Translation gives CASSQDLLRASNEKLFF.